The clone carrying this T cell receptor beta chain was seen many times. This sample was included in a study of neurological immune-mediated disorders. 5'RACE with 10-nucleotide random UMIs produced the cDNA. TCRdb used MiXCR to reprocess the 5' RACE reads, holding one entry per CDR3 protein. The sample has 65,000 to 95,000 distinct CDR3 sequences; approximately 5% are singletons. Germline V CDR1 and CDR2: DFQATT, SNEGSKA (reference sequence). The CDR3 has 13 amino acids. Trimming shortened V by 5 bases and J by 5 bases, and 15 bases separated the two germline ends. This rearrangement joins TRBV20-1 to TRBJ1-1, with D possibly TRBD1 on 6 matching bases. This clonotype was sampled from a woman in her 30s with multiple sclerosis. The sequenced material came from PBMCs. The CDR3: CSAPEQGRTEAFF. CDR3 sequence (DNA): TGCAGTGCTCCCGAGCAGGGGAGGACTGAAGCTTTCTTT.